The 24 T cell receptor beta chains below all came from one sample that was sequenced in a study of blood T cell repertoires in COVID-19. The method was immunoSEQ multiplex PCR; TCRdb's version includes in-frame clones alone and lacks a portion of them. The sample records about 110,000 clones, 76% being singletons. Sequenced sample: peripheral blood. The receptor set was obtained from a woman older than 75 with acute or convalescent COVID-19.

This clone was detected a few times. This chain uses TRBV6-6 with TRBJ2-1, with D tentatively TRBD1 (5 bases). Germline V gives CDR1 MNHNY, CDR2 SVGAGI (reference sequence). The germline V and J ends were trimmed by 5 bases and 1 base, with 6 bases remaining between them. The CDR3 is made up of 13 amino acids. The CDR3: CASSPGSYNEQFF. CDR3 DNA: TGTGCCAGCAGTCCAGGGTCCTACAATGAGCAGTTCTTC.

The chain carries TRBV28 and TRBJ2-7; TRBD1 agrees at 11 bases. Trimming at V came to 0 bases and at J to 3 bases, leaving 1 base not matched to a gene. Germline V lookup: CDR1 MDHEN, CDR2 SYDVKM. The CDR3 sequence is 15 residues long. CDR3 region: CASSLWGTGGYEQYF. The CDR3 DNA reads TGTGCCAGCAGTTTATGGGGGACAGGGGGCTACGAGCAGTACTTC.

This chain joins TRBV4-1 and TRBJ1-4, with D tentatively TRBD1 (5 bases). CDR3 length: 16 amino acids. The germline gives CDR1 MGHRA, CDR2 YSYEKL. The V end was cut by 0 bases, the J end by 7 bases, with 15 bases between. CDR3 in amino acids: CASSQDHSGGGEKLFF. CDR3 coding DNA: TGCGCCAGCAGCCAAGATCATTCGGGGGGGGGTGAAAAACTGTTTTTT.

This clone has just a few counts. The genes are TRBV18 and TRBJ2-1, with 10 bases identical to TRBD2. The CDR3 is 19 amino acids. V was pared by 0 bases and J by 1 base, with 9 bases of the junction left unmatched. Germline CDR1 KGHSH, CDR2 LQKENI. This CDR3 is CASSPPRLAGAVSYNEQFF. Here the CDR3 DNA reads TGTGCCAGCTCACCACCACGTCTAGCGGGGGCAGTATCCTACAATGAGCAGTTCTTC.

In this sample, this clone turned up once. The J gene is TRBJ1-1, the V gene TRBV29-1, with D possibly TRBD1 on 5 matching bases. The ends were cut back, 7 bases at V and 0 bases at J, with 12 bases in the middle. CDR1 is SQVTM, CDR2 ANQGSEA, per germline. The CDR3 is 13 amino acids. As DNA, the CDR3 is TGCAGCGCCTTGGACACCCTGAACACTGAAGCTTTCTTT. Translation: CSALDTLNTEAFF.

CDR3 DNA sequence: TGTGCCTGGGACAGGGAAAAGGGTCAGCCCCAGCATTTT. Translation: CAWDREKGQPQHF. This chain links TRBV30 with TRBJ1-5; 7 positions match TRBD1. CDR1 is GTSNPN, CDR2 SVGIG, per germline (reference sequence). CDR3 size: 13 residues. The V gene end was trimmed by 5 bases and the J gene end by 6 bases; junction bases not matched to a gene: 7.

This clone was observed a single time. The chain employs TRBV5-1 and TRBJ2-1; D may be TRBD2 (5 bases). From germline, CDR1 is SGHRS and CDR2 YFSETQ. The CDR3 length is 15 residues. V lost 4 bases and J lost 4, with 15 bases in between. In DNA form, the CDR3 reads TGCGCCAGCAGCCCAACTAGTGTCCATTACAATGAGCAGTTCTTC. It translates to CASSPTSVHYNEQFF.

The table lists this clone with a few counts. The rearrangement joins TRBV11-2 to TRBJ1-1; D perhaps matches TRBD1 (5 bases). The V end lost 4 bases, the J end lost 2 bases, and 11 bases lay between the germline ends. The CDR3 contains 14 residues. Germline V gene data show CDR1 as SGHAT and CDR2 as FQNNGV. The DNA of the CDR3 is TGTGCCAGCAGCTCAAGTACAGGAAACACTGAAGCTTTCTTT. It yields the protein CASSSSTGNTEAFF. Filled out from reference TRBV11-2 and TRBJ1-1, the complete variable domain reads EAGVAQSPRYKIIEKRQSVAFWCNPISGHATLYWYQQILGQGPKLLIQFQNNGVVDDSQLPKDRFSAERLKGVDSTLKIQPAKLEDSAVYLCASSSSTGNTEAFFGQGTRLTVV.

The chain combines TRBV4-3 with TRBJ1-4; 8 nucleotides agree with TRBD1. Germline CDR1 reads LGHNA; CDR2 reads YSLEER. The CDR3 covers 15 residues. V was clipped by 1 base and J by 11 bases; unmatched bases: 9. The CDR3 DNA reads as TGCGCCAGCAGCCAAGGGACCGGGACAGGAACGAAACTGTTTTTT. Encoded protein: CASSQGTGTGTKLFF.

The chain has TRBV19 and TRBJ2-1; TRBD2 might be the D (5 bases). The CDR3 is made up of 15 amino acids. Trimming cost V 7 bases and J 0 bases, with 13 bases left between them. CDR1 LNHDA and CDR2 SQIVND come from the germline V gene (reference sequence). CDR3 sequence: CASTPDGVSYNEQFF. For the CDR3, the DNA is TGTGCCAGTACCCCTGACGGGGTCTCCTACAATGAGCAGTTCTTC.

The chain uses TRBV29-1 and TRBJ1-2; D gene uncertain. V was pared by 6 bases and J by 7 bases, with 18 bases between. This CDR3 is built from 13 residues. Germline values: CDR1 SQVTM, CDR2 ANQGSEA. CDR3 sequence reads: CSVWGREGSGYTF. The CDR3 bases are TGCAGCGTATGGGGTCGAGAGGGAAGTGGCTACACCTTC.

The V and J genes are TRBV7-9 and TRBJ1-3, with D perhaps matching TRBD1 (5 bases). Trimming took 1 base from V and 4 from J, leaving 17 bases between them. The CDR3 runs 17 residues. Germline V gene data show CDR1 as SEHNR and CDR2 as FQNEAQ (reference sequence). In DNA form, the CDR3 reads TGTGCCAGCAGCTTAGATCTTGCGGGGGATTTAGGAAACACCATATATTTT. Its protein is CASSLDLAGDLGNTIYF.

The genes are TRBV12-3 or TRBV12-4 and TRBJ2-3; D might be TRBD2 (5 bases). The CDR3 runs to 13 residues. Between the trimmed V and J ends, which lost 2 bases and 3 bases, there was a span of 6 bases. The CDR3 region is CASSLWETDTQYF. DNA for the CDR3: TGTGCCAGCAGTTTATGGGAGACAGATACGCAGTATTTT.

V gene TRBV5-1 combines with J gene TRBJ1-1, with D unresolved. V was trimmed by 4 bases and J by 6 bases, leaving 19 bases between them. The germline CDR1 and CDR2 sequences are SGHRS and YFSETQ. This CDR3 has 15 residues. In nucleotides, the CDR3 is TGCGCCAGCAGCGCCGCCCGGGGAGATTGGGCTGAAGCTTTCTTT. Translated: CASSAARGDWAEAFF.

The chain carries TRBV7-2 and TRBJ2-7; the D gene is possibly TRBD2 (5 bases). With 1 base removed from V and 7 bases from J, the gap between germline ends came to 20 bases. Per germline, CDR1 SGHTA and CDR2 FQGNSA. CDR3 size: 16 residues. CDR3 sequence (DNA): TGTGCCAGCAGCTTAGGATTCGGGCTTCCCCCGGGGGAGCAGTACTTC. This sequence encodes CASSLGFGLPPGEQYF.

CDR3 nucleotide sequence: TGTGCCAGCAGCATATCCACAGGGGCCGGGCAGTACTTC. Amino acids: CASSISTGAGQYF. The V and J genes are TRBV12-3 or TRBV12-4 and TRBJ2-7; TRBD1 matches at 7 bases. There are 13 residues in the CDR3. The J segment lost 9 bases and the V segment lost 6 bases, leaving 11 bases of the junction unmatched.

The V and J genes are TRBV9 and TRBJ2-5; 8 nucleotides align to TRBD2. V was clipped by 4 bases and J by 1 base; unmatched bases: 3. Germline CDR1 SGDLS, CDR2 YYNGEE. The CDR3 is 14 residues long. The chain's CDR3 is CASSTTSGQETQYF. The CDR3 coding sequence is TGTGCCAGCAGCACAACTAGCGGCCAAGAGACCCAGTACTTC.

The J gene is TRBJ2-1, the V gene TRBV9; weak D call: TRBD1 (6 bases). The length of the CDR3 is 15 residues. CDR1 is SGDLS, CDR2 YYNGEE, per germline. Trimming cost V 6 bases and J 3 bases, with 16 bases left between them. The DNA for the CDR3 is TGTGCCAGCACGCCGCAGGGGCTTAACTACAATGAGCAGTTCTTC. Its protein is CASTPQGLNYNEQFF.

This clone was found once. The V call is TRBV7-2, the J call TRBJ2-7, with 11 positions matching TRBD2. V lost 5 bases, J lost 2 bases, and 5 bases stayed unmatched. This CDR3 contains 15 residues. Germline-derived CDR1 and CDR2 are SGHTA and FQGNSA. CDR3 amino acids: CASSQGLADTYEQYF. CDR3 DNA sequence: TGTGCCAGCAGCCAGGGACTAGCGGATACCTACGAGCAGTACTTC.

The rearrangement links TRBV27 to TRBJ1-2; 9 bases map to TRBD1. Trimming cost V 7 bases and J 6 bases; bases outside gene matches: 9. The CDR3 sequence is 14 residues long. The germline CDR1 and CDR2 sequences are MNHEY and SMNVEV (reference sequence). CDR3 amino acids: CASTPGTGFHGYTF. The CDR3 coding sequence is TGTGCCAGCACCCCCGGGACAGGGTTTCATGGCTACACCTTC.

The genes are TRBV4-2 and TRBJ2-6; 7 positions match TRBD2. V trimming: 0 bases; J trimming: 0 bases; junction bases outside the gene matches: 2. The CDR3 covers 17 residues. Germline CDR1 LGHNA, CDR2 YNFKEQ. The CDR3 coding sequence is TGTGCCAGCAGCCAAGAGAAGCGGGACTCTGGGGCCAACGTCCTGACTTTC. Amino acid sequence: CASSQEKRDSGANVLTF.

This clone appeared a few times. CDR3 sequence (DNA): TGCGCCAGCAGCTCCAACGAGGATTCACCCCTCCACTTT. This encodes CASSSNEDSPLHF. V gene TRBV5-1 combines with J gene TRBJ1-6; D is unclear. Germline loops: CDR1 SGHRS, CDR2 YFSETQ. This CDR3 comprises 13 residues. V lost 3 bases and J lost 8, with 9 bases in between.

The V and J genes are TRBV3-1 (or the pseudogene TRBV3-2) and TRBJ1-3; 7 bases agree with TRBD1. The germline CDR1 and CDR2 sequences are LGHDT and YNNKEL (reference sequence). This CDR3 has 15 residues. The V and J ends lost 1 base and 4 bases, in that order; junction bases with no gene match: 4. The CDR3: CASSQGTGAGNTIYF. The CDR3 DNA reads as TGTGCCAGCAGCCAAGGCACAGGGGCCGGAAACACCATATATTTT.

V gene TRBV7-2 combines with J gene TRBJ1-2; D remains ambiguous. The CDR3 loop spans 12 amino acids. Germline CDR1 SGHTA, CDR2 FQGNSA. The V end was cut by 7 bases, the J end by 2 bases, with 8 bases between. The CDR3 DNA is TGTGCCAGCACGGCAGCGAACTATGGCTACACCTTC. This encodes CASTAANYGYTF.